Shown below are 7 T cell receptor beta chains from a single sample sequenced in a study of blood T cell repertoires in COVID-19. Produced via immunoSEQ multiplex PCR; TCRdb's table is partial and in-frame only. The table has fewer than 40,000 clones, 85% to 90% seen once; the top ten hold 4.5% to 5%. The sample comprised peripheral blood. The receptor set was obtained from a woman in her seventies with active COVID-19.

The V gene is TRBV7-9, the J gene TRBJ2-7, with a possible D match to TRBD1 (5 bases). The V and J ends lost 5 bases and 5 bases respectively, with 10 bases between them. The length of the CDR3 is 12 residues. Germline V CDR1 and CDR2: SEHNR, FQNEAQ (reference sequence). CDR3: CASSPPGNEQYF. For the CDR3, the DNA is TGTGCCAGCAGCCCGCCAGGGAACGAGCAGTACTTC.

V is TRBV5-5 and J is TRBJ1-2; weak D call: TRBD1 (6 bases). V was shortened by 4 bases and J by 3 bases, with 13 bases between the two germline ends. This CDR3 is 14 amino acids long. The germline V gene has CDR1 SGHKS and CDR2 YYEKEE (reference sequence). CDR3 in amino acids: CASSPQGQDYGYTF. As DNA, the CDR3 is TGTGCCAGCAGCCCCCAGGGGCAGGACTATGGCTACACCTTC.

This clone was seen a few times. The chain couples TRBV18 to TRBJ2-5, with TRBD2 matching over 9 bases. The J segment lost 5 bases and the V segment lost 2 bases, leaving 3 bases of the junction unmatched. Germline V gene lookup returns CDR1 KGHSH and CDR2 LQKENI. The CDR3 totals 14 residues. The CDR3 DNA is TGTGCCAGCTCACCAACTAGCGGGCGGGAGACCCAGTACTTC. It is translated as CASSPTSGRETQYF.

The chain recombines TRBV5-1 with TRBJ1-4, with 9 bases matching TRBD1. Trimming took 4 bases from V and 2 from J; bases not matched to a gene: 6. This CDR3 has 16 residues. CDR1 is SGHRS, CDR2 YFSETQ, per germline. CDR3 sequence reads: CASSTGQGMTNEKLFF. The CDR3 DNA is TGCGCCAGCAGCACAGGACAGGGGATGACTAATGAAAAACTGTTTTTT.

This rearrangement joins TRBV7-2 to TRBJ2-5, with 8 positions matching TRBD2. The V gene end was trimmed by 6 bases and the J gene end by 2 bases; junction bases not matched to a gene: 8. CDR1 and CDR2 from the germline V gene are SGHTA and FQGNSA. This CDR3 comprises 15 residues. The CDR3 protein is CASRWGSGAQETQYF. CDR3 bases: TGTGCCAGCAGATGGGGTAGCGGGGCTCAAGAGACCCAGTACTTC.

CDR3 in amino acids: CASRAESYNYGYTF. As DNA, the CDR3 is TGTGCCAGCAGGGCGGAGTCCTATAACTATGGCTACACCTTC. The rearrangement links TRBV27 to TRBJ1-2; D not certain. V lost 6 bases, J lost 1 base, and 12 bases lay in between. CDR1 and CDR2 from the germline V gene are MNHEY and SMNVEV (reference sequence). The CDR3 consists of 14 residues.

J is TRBJ1-2 and V is TRBV19; unclear D gene. CDR3 length equals 16 residues. Per the germline V gene, CDR1 is LNHDA and CDR2 is SQIVND (reference sequence). V was shortened by 4 bases and J by 8 bases, with 23 bases between the two germline ends. The DNA for the CDR3 is TGTGCCAGTAGTACGCAGAGCATCGGGATAGCCATCGGCTACACCTTC. Protein sequence: CASSTQSIGIAIGYTF. Based on the CDR3 plus reference TRBV19 and TRBJ1-2, the full variable domain is DGGITQSPKYLFRKEGQNVTLSCEQNLNHDAMYWYRQDPGQGLRLIYYSQIVNDFQKGDIAEGYSVSREKKESFPLTVTSAQKNPTAFYLCASSTQSIGIAIGYTFGSGTRLTVV.